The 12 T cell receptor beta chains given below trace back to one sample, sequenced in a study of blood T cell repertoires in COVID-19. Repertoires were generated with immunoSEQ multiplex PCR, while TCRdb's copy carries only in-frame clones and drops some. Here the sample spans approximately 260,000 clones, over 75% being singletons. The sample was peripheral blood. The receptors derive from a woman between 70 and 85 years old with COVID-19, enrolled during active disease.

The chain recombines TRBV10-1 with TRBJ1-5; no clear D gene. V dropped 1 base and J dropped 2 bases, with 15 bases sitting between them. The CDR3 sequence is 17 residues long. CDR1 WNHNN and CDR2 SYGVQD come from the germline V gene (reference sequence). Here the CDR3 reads CASSECSSEVGNQPQHF. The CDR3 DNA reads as TGCGCCAGCAGTGAGTGCTCTAGTGAGGTGGGCAATCAGCCCCAGCATTTT.

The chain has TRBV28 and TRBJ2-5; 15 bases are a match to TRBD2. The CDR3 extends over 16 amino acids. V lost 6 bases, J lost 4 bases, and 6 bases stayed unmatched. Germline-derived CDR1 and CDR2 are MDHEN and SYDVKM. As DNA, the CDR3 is TGTGCCAGCAGCGAAATGGGACTAGCGGGAGGAGAGACCCAGTACTTC. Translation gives CASSEMGLAGGETQYF.

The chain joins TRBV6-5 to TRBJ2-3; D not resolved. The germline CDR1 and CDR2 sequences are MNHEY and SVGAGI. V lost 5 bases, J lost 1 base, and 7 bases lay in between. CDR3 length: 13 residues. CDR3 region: CASSKLRTDTQYF. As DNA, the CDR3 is TGTGCCAGCAGTAAACTTCGCACAGATACGCAGTATTTT.

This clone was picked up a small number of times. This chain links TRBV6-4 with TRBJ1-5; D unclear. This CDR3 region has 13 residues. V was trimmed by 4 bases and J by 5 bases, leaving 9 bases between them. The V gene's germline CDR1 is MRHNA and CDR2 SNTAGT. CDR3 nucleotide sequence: TGTGCCAGCAGTGTGAGGTACGATCAGCCCCAGCATTTT. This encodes CASSVRYDQPQHF.

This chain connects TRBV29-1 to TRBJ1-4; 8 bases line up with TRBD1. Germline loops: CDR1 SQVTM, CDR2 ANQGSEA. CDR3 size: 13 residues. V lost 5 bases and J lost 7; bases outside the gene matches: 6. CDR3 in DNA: TGCAGCGTTTTATTACAGGGGGGTGAAAAACTGTTTTTT. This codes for CSVLLQGGEKLFF.

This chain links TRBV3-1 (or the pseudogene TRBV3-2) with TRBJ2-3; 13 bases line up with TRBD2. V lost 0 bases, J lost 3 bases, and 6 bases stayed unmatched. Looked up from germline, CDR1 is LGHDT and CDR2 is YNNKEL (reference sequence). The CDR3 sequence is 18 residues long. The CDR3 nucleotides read TGTGCCAGCAGCCAAGATCGGTGGACTAGCGGGAGTACAGATACGCAGTATTTT. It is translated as CASSQDRWTSGSTDTQYF.

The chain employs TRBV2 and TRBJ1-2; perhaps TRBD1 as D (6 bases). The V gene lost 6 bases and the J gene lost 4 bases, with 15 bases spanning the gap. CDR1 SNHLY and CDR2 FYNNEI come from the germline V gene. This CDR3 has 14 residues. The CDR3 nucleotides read TGTGCCAGCAGACAGGGAGCCCCCTCCTATGGCTACACCTTC. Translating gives CASRQGAPSYGYTF.

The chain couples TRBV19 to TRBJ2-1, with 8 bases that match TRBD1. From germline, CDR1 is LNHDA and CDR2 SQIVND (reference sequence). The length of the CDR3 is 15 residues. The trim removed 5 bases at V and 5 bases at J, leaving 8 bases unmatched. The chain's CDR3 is CASSVSGDRHNEQFF. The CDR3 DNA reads TGTGCCAGTAGTGTTTCCGGGGACAGGCACAATGAGCAGTTCTTC.

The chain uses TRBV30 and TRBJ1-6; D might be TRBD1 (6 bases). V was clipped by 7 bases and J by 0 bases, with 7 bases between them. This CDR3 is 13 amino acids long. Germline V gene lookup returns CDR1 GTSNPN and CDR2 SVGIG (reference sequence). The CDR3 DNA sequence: TGTGCCTCGGACAGCTCCTATAATTCACCCCTCCACTTT. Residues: CASDSSYNSPLHF.

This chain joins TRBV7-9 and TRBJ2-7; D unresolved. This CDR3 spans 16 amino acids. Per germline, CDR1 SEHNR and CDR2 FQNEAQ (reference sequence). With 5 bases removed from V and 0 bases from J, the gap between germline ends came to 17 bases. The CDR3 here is CASSPTPGSSSYEQYF. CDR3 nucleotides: TGTGCCAGCAGCCCCACCCCTGGCTCCAGCTCCTACGAGCAGTACTTC.

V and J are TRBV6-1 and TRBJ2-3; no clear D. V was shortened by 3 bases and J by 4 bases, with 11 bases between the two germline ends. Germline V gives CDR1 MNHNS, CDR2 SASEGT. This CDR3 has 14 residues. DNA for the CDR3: TGTGCCAGCAGTGAGTATAGTAACGCAGATACGCAGTATTTT. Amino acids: CASSEYSNADTQYF.

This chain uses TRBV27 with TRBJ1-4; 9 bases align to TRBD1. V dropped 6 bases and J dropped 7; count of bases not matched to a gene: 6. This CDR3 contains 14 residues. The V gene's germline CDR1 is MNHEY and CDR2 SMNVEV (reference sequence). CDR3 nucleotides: TGTGCCAGCAGGCAAAGACAGGGGGGTGAAAAACTGTTTTTT. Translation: CASRQRQGGEKLFF.